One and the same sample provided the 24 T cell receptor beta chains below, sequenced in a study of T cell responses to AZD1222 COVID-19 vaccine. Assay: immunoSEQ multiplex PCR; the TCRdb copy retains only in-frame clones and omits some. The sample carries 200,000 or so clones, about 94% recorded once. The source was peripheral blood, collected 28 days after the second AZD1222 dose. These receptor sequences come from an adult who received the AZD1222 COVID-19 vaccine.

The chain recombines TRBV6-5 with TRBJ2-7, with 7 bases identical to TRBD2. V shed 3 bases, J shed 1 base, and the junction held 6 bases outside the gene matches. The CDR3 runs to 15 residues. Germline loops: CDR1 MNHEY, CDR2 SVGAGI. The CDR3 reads CASSYRGGVSYEQYF. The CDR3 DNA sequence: TGTGCCAGCAGTTATCGGGGAGGGGTATCCTACGAGCAGTACTTC.

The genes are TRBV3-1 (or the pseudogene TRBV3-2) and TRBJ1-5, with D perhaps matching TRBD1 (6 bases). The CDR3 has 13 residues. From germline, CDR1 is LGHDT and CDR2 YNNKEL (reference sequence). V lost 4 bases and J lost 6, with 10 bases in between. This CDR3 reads CASSRQVSQPQHF. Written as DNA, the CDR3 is TGTGCCAGCAGCCGACAGGTGAGTCAGCCCCAGCATTTT.

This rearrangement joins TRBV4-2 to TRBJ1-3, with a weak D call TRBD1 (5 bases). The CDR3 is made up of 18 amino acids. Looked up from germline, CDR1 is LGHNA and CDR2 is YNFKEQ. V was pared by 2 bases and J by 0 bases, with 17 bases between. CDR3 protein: CASSQRGAGISSGNTIYF. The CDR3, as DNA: TGTGCCAGCAGCCAAAGGGGCGCAGGGATTAGCTCTGGAAACACCATATATTTT.

The CDR3: CASSRRRVNTEAFF. Written as DNA, the CDR3 is TGTGCCAGCAGCCGCCGGAGGGTGAACACTGAAGCTTTCTTT. The V and J genes are TRBV11-2 and TRBJ1-1; the D is unclear. Trimming shortened V by 5 bases and J by 0 bases, and 10 bases separated the two germline ends. The CDR3 totals 14 residues. Germline CDR1 SGHAT, CDR2 FQNNGV.

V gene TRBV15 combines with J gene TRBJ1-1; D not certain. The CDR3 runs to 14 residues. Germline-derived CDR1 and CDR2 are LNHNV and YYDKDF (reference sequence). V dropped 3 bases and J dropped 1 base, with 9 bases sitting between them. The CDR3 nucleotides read TGTGCCACCAGCAGGCGACGGGAGAACACTGAAGCTTTCTTT. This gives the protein CATSRRRENTEAFF.

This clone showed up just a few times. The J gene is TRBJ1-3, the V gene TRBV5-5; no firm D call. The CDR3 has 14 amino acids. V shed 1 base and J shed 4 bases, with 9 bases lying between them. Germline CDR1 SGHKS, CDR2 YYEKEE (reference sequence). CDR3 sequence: CASSLTLTGNTIYF. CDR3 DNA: TGTGCCAGCAGCTTGACCCTCACGGGAAACACCATATATTTT. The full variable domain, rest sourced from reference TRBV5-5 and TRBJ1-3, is DAGVTQSPTHLIKTRGQQVTLRCSPISGHKSVSWYQQVLGQGPQFIFQYYEKEERGRGNFPDRFSARQFPNYSSELNVNALLLGDSALYLCASSLTLTGNTIYFGEGSWLTVV.

CDR3 sequence: CASSLSTGGRNQPQHF. The CDR3 DNA follows: TGTGCCAGCAGCTTAAGTACAGGGGGCCGCAATCAGCCCCAGCATTTT. The chain employs TRBV7-2 and TRBJ1-5, with 9 nucleotides matching TRBD1. V was clipped by 2 bases and J by 2 bases; unmatched bases: 4. The CDR3 runs to 16 residues. CDR1 is SGHTA and CDR2 is FQGNSA in the germline V gene.

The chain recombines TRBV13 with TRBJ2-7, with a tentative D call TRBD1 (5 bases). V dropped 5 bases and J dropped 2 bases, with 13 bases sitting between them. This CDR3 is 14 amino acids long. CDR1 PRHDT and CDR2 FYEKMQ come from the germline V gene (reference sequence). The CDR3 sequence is CASSIRTRTYEQYF. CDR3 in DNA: TGTGCCAGCAGCATTCGGACACGAACCTACGAGCAGTACTTC.

The DNA of the CDR3 is TGTGCCAGCTCACAAGGACAGGAGTACACTGAAGCTTTCTTT. This codes for CASSQGQEYTEAFF. The chain couples TRBV18 to TRBJ1-1, with 7 bases identical to TRBD1. The CDR3 runs 14 residues. Germline assignment: CDR1 KGHSH and CDR2 LQKENI. With 4 bases clipped from V and 3 bases from J, the junction kept 5 bases outside the gene matches.

CDR3 residues: CASSLSTRGSGGPTYEQYF. The DNA for the CDR3 is TGTGCCAGCAGCTTATCCACTCGGGGTAGCGGGGGGCCTACCTACGAGCAGTACTTC. This chain links TRBV7-9 with TRBJ2-7, with 10 bases lining up with TRBD2. Germline CDR1 SEHNR, CDR2 FQNEAQ (reference sequence). Trimming at V came to 2 bases and at J to 2 bases, leaving 15 bases not matched to a gene. There are 19 residues in the CDR3.

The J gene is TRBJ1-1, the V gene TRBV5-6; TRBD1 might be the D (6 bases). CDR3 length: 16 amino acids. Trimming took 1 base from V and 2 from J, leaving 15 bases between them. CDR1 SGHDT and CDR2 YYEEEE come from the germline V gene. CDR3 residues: CASSLRRGASNTEAFF. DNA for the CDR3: TGTGCCAGCAGCTTGAGGAGGGGGGCAAGTAACACTGAAGCTTTCTTT.

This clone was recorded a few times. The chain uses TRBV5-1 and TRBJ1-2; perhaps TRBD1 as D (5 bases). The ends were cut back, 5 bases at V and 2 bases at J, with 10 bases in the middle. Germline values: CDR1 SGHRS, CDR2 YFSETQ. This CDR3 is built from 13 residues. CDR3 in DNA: TGCGCCAGCAGTTCCCCAGGGAACTATGGCTACACCTTC. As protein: CASSSPGNYGYTF.

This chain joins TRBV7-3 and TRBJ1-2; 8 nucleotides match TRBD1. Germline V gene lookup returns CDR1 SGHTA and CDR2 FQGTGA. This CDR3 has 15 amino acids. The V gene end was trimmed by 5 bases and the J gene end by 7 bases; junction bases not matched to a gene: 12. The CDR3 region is CASSPGQGGRGGYTF. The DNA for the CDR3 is TGTGCCAGCAGCCCAGGACAGGGAGGGCGCGGTGGCTACACCTTC.

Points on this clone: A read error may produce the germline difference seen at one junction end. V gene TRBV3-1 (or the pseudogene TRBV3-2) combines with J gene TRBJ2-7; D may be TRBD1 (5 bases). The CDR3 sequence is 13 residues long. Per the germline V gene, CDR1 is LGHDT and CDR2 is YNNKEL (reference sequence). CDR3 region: CASSQEGDGTRLF. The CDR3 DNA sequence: TGTGCCAGCAGCCAAGAAGGGGATGGCACTCGCCTCTTC.

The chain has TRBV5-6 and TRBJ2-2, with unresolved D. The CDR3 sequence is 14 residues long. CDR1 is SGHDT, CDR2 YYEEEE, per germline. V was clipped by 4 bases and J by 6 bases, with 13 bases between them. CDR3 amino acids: CASSPELSPGELFF. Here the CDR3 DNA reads TGTGCCAGCAGCCCCGAGTTGAGTCCCGGGGAGCTGTTTTTT.

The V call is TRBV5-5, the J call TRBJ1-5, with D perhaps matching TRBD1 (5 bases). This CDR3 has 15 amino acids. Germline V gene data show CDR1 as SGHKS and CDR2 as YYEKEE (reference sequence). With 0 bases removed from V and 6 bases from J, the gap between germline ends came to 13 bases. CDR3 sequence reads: CASSLAEGVGQPQHF. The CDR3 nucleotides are TGTGCCAGCAGCTTGGCCGAAGGGGTTGGTCAGCCCCAGCATTTT.

The CDR3: CASSTGTSSIGELFF. CDR3 DNA: TGTGCCAGCAGCACCGGGACTAGCTCAATCGGGGAGCTGTTTTTT. This rearrangement joins TRBV2 to TRBJ2-2, with 9 bases lining up with TRBD2. CDR1 and CDR2 (germline): SNHLY, FYNNEI. The CDR3 has 15 amino acids. V shed 6 bases and J 7 bases; nucleotides not matched to a gene: 9.

The CDR3 DNA reads TGTGCCAGCACGTACCCACCAGGGCCCATGAACACTGAAGCTTTCTTT. Amino acids: CASTYPPGPMNTEAFF. The chain carries TRBV28 and TRBJ1-1; D is perhaps TRBD1 (5 bases). V lost 7 bases and J lost 0, with 18 bases in between. The CDR3 runs 16 residues. CDR1 MDHEN and CDR2 SYDVKM come from the germline V gene.

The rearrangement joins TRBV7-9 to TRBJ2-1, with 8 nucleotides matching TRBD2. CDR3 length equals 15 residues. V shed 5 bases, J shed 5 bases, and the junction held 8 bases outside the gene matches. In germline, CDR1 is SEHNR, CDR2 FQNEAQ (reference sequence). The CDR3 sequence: CASSTSGGLDNEQFF. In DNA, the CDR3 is TGTGCCAGCAGCACCTCGGGGGGGCTAGACAATGAGCAGTTCTTC.

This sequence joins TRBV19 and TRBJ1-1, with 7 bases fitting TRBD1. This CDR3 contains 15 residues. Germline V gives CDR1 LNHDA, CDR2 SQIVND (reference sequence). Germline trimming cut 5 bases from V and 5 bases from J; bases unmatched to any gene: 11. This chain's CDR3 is CASSLYRGGGTEAFF. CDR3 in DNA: TGTGCCAGTAGTTTATACAGGGGCGGGGGAACTGAAGCTTTCTTT.

The CDR3 nucleotides are TGTGCCAGCAGGGCGGAGAATGAAAAACTGTTTTTT. Protein sequence: CASRAENEKLFF. J is TRBJ1-4 and V is TRBV25-1; D ambiguous. CDR1 is MGHDK, CDR2 SYGVNS, per germline. The ends were cut back, 6 bases at V and 5 bases at J, with 7 bases in the middle. The CDR3 extends over 12 amino acids. Full variable domain (remainder filled in from reference TRBV25-1 and TRBJ1-4): EADIYQTPRYLVIGTGKKITLECSQTMGHDKMYWYQQDPGMELHLIHYSYGVNSTEKGDLSSESTVSRIRTEHFPLTLESARPSHTSQYLCASRAENEKLFFGSGTQLSVL.

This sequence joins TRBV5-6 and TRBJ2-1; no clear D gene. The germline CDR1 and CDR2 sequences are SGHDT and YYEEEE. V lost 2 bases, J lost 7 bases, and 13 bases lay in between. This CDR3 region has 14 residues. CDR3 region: CASSFLSLMNEQFF. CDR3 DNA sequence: TGTGCCAGCAGCTTCTTGTCTTTGATGAATGAGCAGTTCTTC.

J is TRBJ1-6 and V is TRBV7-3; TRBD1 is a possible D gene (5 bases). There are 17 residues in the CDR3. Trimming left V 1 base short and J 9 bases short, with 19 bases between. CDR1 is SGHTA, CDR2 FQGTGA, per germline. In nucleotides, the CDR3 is TGTGCCAGCAGCTTAATGGGCTGGGGGGAGTCGAGTTCACCCCTCCACTTT. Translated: CASSLMGWGESSSPLHF.

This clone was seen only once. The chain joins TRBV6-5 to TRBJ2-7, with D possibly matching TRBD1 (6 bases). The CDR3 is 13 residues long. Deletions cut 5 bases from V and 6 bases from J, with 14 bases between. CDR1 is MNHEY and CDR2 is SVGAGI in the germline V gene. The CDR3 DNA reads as TGTGCCAGCAGTCCGCCTACAGGGAGCGAGCAGTACTTC. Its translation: CASSPPTGSEQYF.